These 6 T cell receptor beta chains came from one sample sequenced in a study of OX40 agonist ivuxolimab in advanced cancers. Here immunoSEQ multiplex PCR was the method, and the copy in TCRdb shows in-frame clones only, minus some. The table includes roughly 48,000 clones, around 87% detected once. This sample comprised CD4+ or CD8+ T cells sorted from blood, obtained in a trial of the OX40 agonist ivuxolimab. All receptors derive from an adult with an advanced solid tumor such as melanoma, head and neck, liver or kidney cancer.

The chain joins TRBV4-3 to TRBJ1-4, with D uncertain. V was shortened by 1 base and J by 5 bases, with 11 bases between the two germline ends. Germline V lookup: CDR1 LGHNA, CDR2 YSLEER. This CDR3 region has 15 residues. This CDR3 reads CASSQGFRENEKLFF. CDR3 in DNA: TGCGCCAGCAGCCAAGGGTTCCGGGAGAATGAAAAACTGTTTTTT.

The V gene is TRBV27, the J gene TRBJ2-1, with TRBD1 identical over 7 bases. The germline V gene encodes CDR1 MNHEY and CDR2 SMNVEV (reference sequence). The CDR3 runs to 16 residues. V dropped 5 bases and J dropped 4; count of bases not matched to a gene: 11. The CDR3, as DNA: TGTGCCAGCAGTAGAAGGGGACAGACGACTTACAATGAGCAGTTCTTC. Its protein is CASSRRGQTTYNEQFF.

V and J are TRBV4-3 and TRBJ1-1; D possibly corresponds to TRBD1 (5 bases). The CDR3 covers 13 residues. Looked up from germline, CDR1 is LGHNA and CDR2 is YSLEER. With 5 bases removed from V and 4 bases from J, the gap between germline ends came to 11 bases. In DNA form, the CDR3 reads TGCGCCAGCAGCTCAAAGGGGCTCACTGAAGCTTTCTTT. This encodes CASSSKGLTEAFF.

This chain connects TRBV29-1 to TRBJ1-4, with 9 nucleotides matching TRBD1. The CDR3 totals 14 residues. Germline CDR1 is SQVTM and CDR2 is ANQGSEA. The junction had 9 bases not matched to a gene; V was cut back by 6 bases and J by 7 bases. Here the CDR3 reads CSVSPGQGFEKLFF. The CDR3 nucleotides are TGCAGCGTCTCCCCGGGACAGGGCTTTGAAAAACTGTTTTTT.

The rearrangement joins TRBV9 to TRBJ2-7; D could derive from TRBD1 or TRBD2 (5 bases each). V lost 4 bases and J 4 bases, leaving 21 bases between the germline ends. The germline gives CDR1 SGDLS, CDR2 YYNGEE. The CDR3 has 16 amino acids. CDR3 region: CASSPAGRETTYEQYF. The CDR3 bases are TGTGCCAGCAGCCCGGCGGGCAGGGAGACCACATACGAGCAGTACTTC.

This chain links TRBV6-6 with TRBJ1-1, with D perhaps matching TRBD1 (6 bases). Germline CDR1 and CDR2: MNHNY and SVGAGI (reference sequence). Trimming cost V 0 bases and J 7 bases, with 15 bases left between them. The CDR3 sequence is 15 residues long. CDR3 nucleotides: TGTGCCAGCAGTTACTCGACAGGCGGGGGTGGTGAAGCTTTCTTT. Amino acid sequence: CASSYSTGGGGEAFF.